These T cell receptor beta chains were read from a single sample in a study of blood T cell repertoires in COVID-19. Profiled with immunoSEQ multiplex PCR; TCRdb holds only in-frame clones, not every one. The sample contains about 460,000 clones, around nine tenths of which appear only once. Sequencing was carried out using PBMCs or T cells enriched from blood (not recorded which). Receptors were obtained from a woman aged 60-70 years who had recovered from COVID-19. The CDR3 runs from the conserved cysteine through the conserved F or W. The D gene is left open where the match is weak. Expanded clones are given a class, and other clones once, few, many or no size at all.

>once|TRBV29-1|-|TRBJ2-4
CSASRGYLDSGPKNIQYF
TGCAGCGCCTCGCGAGGTTATTTGGACAGCGGTCCCAAAAACATTCAGTACTTC
>few|TRBV10-3|-|TRBJ1-1
CAISESLVNTEAFF
TGTGCCATCAGTGAGTCTCTAGTGAACACTGAAGCTTTCTTT
>-|TRBV13|-|TRBJ2-5
CASSLNRETQYF
TGTGCCAGCAGCTTAAATCGAGAGACCCAGTACTTC
>-|TRBV11-2|TRBD2|TRBJ2-1
CASSPTSGAPSYNEQFF
TGTGCCAGCAGCCCGACTAGCGGGGCCCCCTCCTACAATGAGCAGTTCTTC
>once|TRBV5-6|-|TRBJ2-2
CASRREAGELFF
TGTGCCAGCAGGAGGGAGGCCGGGGAGCTGTTTTTT
>-|TRBV7-6|-|TRBJ1-2
CASSPETPGRGGYTF
TGTGCCAGCAGCCCCGAGACCCCGGGCAGGGGCGGCTACACCTTC
>-|TRBV27|-|TRBJ1-2
CATFSGYGYTF
TGTGCCACCTTCTCGGGTTATGGCTACACCTTC
>-|TRBV3-1/TRBV3-2|TRBD1|TRBJ1-1
CASRGRDRSPEAFF
TGTGCCAGCAGGGGACGGGACAGGTCGCCTGAAGCTTTCTTT
>once|TRBV14|TRBD1|TRBJ1-2
CASSHLNRGGYGYTF
TGTGCCAGCAGCCACTTAAACAGGGGAGGCTATGGCTACACCTTC
>-|TRBV19|TRBD1|TRBJ2-2
CASSIDRGRSTGELFF
TGTGCCAGTAGTATTGACAGGGGACGGAGCACCGGGGAGCTGTTTTTT
>-|TRBV5-5|TRBD1|TRBJ1-5
CASSLAGQLSSNQPQHF
TGTGCCAGCAGCCTAGCGGGACAGTTAAGCAGCAATCAGCCCCAGCATTTT
>-|TRBV5-5|TRBD2|TRBJ2-1
CASSLYQRGGGDEQFF
TGTGCCAGCAGCTTGTACCAGCGGGGGGGAGGTGATGAGCAGTTCTTC
>-|TRBV4-1|TRBD2|TRBJ2-1
CASSHPNGLANANEQFF
TGCGCCAGCAGCCACCCCAATGGACTAGCGAATGCAAATGAGCAGTTCTTC
>-|TRBV12-3/TRBV12-4|TRBD1|TRBJ2-7
CASSFYRGYEQYF
TGTGCCAGCAGTTTTTACAGGGGCTACGAGCAGTACTTC
>-|TRBV9|-|TRBJ1-1
CASSLTAAANTEAFF
TGTGCCAGCAGCCTCACCGCGGCAGCCAACACTGAAGCTTTCTTT
>-|TRBV7-8|-|TRBJ2-2
CASSGGSTGELFF
TGTGCCAGCAGTGGGGGGAGCACCGGGGAGCTGTTTTTT
>-|TRBV11-2|-|TRBJ1-6
CASSLQRDSPLHF
TGTGCCAGCAGCTTACAGCGGGATTCACCCCTCCACTTT
>-|TRBV9|TRBD1|TRBJ2-5
CASTPTGSKETQYF
TGTGCCAGCACCCCGACAGGGTCAAAAGAGACCCAGTACTTC
>-|TRBV5-1|TRBD2|TRBJ2-1
CASSLAGSLNEQFF
TGCGCCAGCAGCCTAGCGGGCTCCCTTAATGAGCAGTTCTTC
>-|TRBV11-2|TRBD2|TRBJ2-5
CASSHGLGPQETQYF
TGTGCCAGCAGTCACGGACTAGGGCCCCAAGAGACCCAGTACTTC
>few|TRBV7-2|-|TRBJ1-3
CASSPSSSGNTIYF
TGTGCCAGCAGCCCTTCCAGCTCTGGAAACACCATATATTTT
>-|TRBV25-1|-|TRBJ2-5
CASSFGTETQYF
TGTGCCAGCAGTTTTGGGACTGAGACCCAGTACTTC
>-|TRBV6-5|-|TRBJ2-3
CASSNRFTSTDTQYF
TGTGCCAGCAGCAACAGGTTTACTAGCACAGATACGCAGTATTTT
>-|TRBV2|TRBD1|TRBJ1-6
CARGGQPNSPLHF
TGTGCCCGAGGGGGACAGCCTAATTCACCCCTCCACTTT
>-|TRBV5-8|-|TRBJ1-3
CASSSRDSGSGNTIYF
TGTGCCAGCAGCTCCCGGGACTCCGGATCTGGAAACACCATATATTTT
>-|TRBV18|TRBD1|TRBJ2-1
CASETGTGLDEQFF
TGTGCCAGTGAAACCGGGACAGGGCTAGATGAGCAGTTCTTC
>-|TRBV6-5|TRBD1|TRBJ1-1
CASSYRTGGNTEAFF
TGTGCCAGCAGTTACCGGACAGGGGGGAACACTGAAGCTTTCTTT